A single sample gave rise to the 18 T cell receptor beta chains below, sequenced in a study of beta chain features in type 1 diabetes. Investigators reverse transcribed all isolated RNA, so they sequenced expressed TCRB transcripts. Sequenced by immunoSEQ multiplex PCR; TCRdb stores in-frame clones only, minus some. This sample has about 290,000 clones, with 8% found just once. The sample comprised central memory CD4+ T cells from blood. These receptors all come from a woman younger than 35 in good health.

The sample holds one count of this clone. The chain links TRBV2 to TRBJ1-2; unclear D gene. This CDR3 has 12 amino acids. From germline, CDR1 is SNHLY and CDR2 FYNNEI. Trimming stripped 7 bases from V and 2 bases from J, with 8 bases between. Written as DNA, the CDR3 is TGTGCCAGCACTTTGCAAAACTATGGCTACACCTTC. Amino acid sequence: CASTLQNYGYTF.

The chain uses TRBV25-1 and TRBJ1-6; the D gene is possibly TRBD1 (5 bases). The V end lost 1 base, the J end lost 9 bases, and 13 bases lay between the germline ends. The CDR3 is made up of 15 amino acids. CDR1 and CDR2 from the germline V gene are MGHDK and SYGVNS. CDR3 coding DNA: TGTGCCAGCAGTGAATCGGGCTCGGGGCGTTCACCCCTCCACTTT. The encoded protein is CASSESGSGRSPLHF.

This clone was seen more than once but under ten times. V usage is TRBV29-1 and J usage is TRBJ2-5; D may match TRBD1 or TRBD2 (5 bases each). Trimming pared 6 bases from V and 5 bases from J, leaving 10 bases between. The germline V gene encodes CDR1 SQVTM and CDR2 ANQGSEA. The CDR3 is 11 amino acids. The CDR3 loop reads CSVGPGETQYF. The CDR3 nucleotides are TGCAGCGTGGGACCCGGGGAGACCCAGTACTTC.

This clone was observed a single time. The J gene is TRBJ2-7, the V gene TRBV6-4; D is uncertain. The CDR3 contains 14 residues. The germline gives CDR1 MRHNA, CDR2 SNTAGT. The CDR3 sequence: CASSESADSYEQYV. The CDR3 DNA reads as TGTGCCAGCAGTGAGTCAGCTGACTCCTACGAACAGTACGTC.

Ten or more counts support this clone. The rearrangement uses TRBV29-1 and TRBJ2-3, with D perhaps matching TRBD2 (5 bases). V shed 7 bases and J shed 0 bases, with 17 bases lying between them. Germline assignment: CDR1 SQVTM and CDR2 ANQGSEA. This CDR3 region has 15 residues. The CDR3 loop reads CSAAREGGSTDTQYF. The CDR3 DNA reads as TGCAGCGCCGCCCGTGAAGGCGGGAGCACAGATACGCAGTATTTT.

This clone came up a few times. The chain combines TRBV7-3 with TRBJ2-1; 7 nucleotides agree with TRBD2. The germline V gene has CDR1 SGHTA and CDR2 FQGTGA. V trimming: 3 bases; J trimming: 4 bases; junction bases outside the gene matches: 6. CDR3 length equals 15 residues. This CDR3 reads CASSFAASGYNEQFF. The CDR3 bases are TGTGCCAGCAGCTTTGCCGCTAGCGGTTACAATGAGCAGTTCTTC.

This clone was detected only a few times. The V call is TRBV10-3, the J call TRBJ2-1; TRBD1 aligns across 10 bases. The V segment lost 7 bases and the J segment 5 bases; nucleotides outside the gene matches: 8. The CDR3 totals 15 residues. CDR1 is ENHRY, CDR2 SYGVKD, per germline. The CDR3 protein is CAINPGTGENNEQFF. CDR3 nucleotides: TGTGCCATCAATCCAGGGACAGGGGAGAACAATGAGCAGTTCTTC.

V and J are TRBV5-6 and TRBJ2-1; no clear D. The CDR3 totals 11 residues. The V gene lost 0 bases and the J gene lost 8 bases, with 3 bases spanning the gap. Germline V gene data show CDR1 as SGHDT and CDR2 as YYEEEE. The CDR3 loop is CASSLADEQFF. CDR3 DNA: TGTGCCAGCAGCTTGGCGGATGAGCAGTTCTTC.

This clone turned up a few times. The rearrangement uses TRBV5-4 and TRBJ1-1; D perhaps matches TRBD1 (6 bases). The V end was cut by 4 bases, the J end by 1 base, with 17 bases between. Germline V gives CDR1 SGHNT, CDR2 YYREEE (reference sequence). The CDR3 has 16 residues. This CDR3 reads CASSAEFVQGNTEAFF. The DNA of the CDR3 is TGTGCCAGCAGCGCCGAATTTGTACAGGGGAACACTGAAGCTTTCTTT.

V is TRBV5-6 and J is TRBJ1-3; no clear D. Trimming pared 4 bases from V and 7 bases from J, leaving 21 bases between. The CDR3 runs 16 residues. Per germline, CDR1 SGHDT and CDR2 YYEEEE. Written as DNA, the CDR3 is TGTGCCAGCAGCGCGGGCGTTAACGGGATTTGGAACACCATATATTTT. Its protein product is CASSAGVNGIWNTIYF.

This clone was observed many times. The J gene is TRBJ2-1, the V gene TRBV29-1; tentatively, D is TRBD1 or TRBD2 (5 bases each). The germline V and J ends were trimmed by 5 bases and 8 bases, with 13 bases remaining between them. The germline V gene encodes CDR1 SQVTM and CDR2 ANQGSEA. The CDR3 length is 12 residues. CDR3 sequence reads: CSVKVGTDEQFF. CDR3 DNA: TGCAGCGTTAAAGTAGGGACCGATGAGCAGTTCTTC.

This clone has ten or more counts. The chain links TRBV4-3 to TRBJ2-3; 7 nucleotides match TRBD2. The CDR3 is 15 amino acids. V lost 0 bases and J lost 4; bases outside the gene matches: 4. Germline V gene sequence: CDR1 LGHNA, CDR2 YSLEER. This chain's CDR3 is CASSQEERGADTQYF. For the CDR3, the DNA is TGCGCCAGCAGCCAAGAGGAGCGGGGAGCAGATACGCAGTATTTT.

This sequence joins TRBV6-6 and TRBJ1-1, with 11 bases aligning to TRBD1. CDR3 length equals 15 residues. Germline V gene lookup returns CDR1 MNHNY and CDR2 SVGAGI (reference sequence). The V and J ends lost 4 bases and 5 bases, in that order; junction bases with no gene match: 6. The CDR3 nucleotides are TGTGCCAGCAGTTCCGCCGGGACAGGGGGAACTGAAGCTTTCTTT. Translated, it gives CASSSAGTGGTEAFF.

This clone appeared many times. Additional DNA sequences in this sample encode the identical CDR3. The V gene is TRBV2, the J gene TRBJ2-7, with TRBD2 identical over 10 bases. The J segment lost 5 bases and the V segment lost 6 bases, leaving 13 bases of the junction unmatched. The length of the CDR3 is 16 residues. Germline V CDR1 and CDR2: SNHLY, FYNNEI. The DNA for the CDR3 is TGTGCCAGCAGCCCTAATCCGGGACTAGCGAGGCACGAGCAGTACTTC. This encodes CASSPNPGLARHEQYF.

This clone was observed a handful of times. CDR3 sequence: CASSSNQPQHF. The DNA for the CDR3 is TGTGCCAGCAGCTCGAATCAGCCCCAGCATTTT. The V and J genes are TRBV7-8 and TRBJ1-5; D is undetermined. CDR1 and CDR2 (germline): SGHVS, FQNEAQ. There are 11 residues in the CDR3. Trimming stripped 4 bases from V and 4 bases from J, with 2 bases between.

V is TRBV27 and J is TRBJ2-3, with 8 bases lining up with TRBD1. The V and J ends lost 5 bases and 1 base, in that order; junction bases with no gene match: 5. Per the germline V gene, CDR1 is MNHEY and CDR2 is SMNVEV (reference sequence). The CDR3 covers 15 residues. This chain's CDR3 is CASSTGTGRTDTQYF. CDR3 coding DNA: TGTGCCAGCAGTACCGGGACAGGCCGCACAGATACGCAGTATTTT.

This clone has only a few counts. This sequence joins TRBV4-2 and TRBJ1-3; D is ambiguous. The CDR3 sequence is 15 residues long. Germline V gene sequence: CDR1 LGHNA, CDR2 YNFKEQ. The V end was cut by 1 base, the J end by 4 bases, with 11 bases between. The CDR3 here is CASSQVNSQGNTIYF. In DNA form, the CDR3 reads TGTGCCAGCAGCCAAGTGAATAGCCAGGGAAACACCATATATTTT.

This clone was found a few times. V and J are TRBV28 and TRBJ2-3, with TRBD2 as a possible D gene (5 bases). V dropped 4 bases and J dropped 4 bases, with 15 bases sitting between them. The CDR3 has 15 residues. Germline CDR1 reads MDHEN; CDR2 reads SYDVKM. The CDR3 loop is CASSSPSGSSDTQYF. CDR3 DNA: TGTGCCAGCAGTTCACCCTCGGGGTCGTCAGATACGCAGTATTTT.